The next 13 T cell receptor beta chains were all read from a single sample in a study of CD8 T cells in ankylosing spondylitis. General observations from the study: A motif in TCR beta, a set of roughly 8 highly homologous variants, appeared characteristic of ankylosing spondylitis blood.

TCRdb re-called the 5' RACE reads through MiXCR, storing one row per CDR3 protein. This sample yields over 700,000 distinct CDR3 sequences, of which around 20% are seen a single time; around 20% belongs to the top ten. For these TCRs, the target antigens are not known. Specimen: blood, either unsorted or a sorted T cell fraction (not recorded which). The receptors come from a male donor with ankylosing spondylitis.

In this sample, this clonotype turned up a few times. The gene calls are TRBV3-1 and TRBJ2-1; D gene uncertain. Germline CDR1 and CDR2: LGHDT and YNNKEL (reference sequence). CDR3 length equals 13 residues. The V and J ends lost 3 bases and 5 bases respectively, with 8 bases between them. Here the CDR3 reads CASSQGWDNEQFF. The CDR3 bases are TGTGCCAGCAGCCAGGGGTGGGACAATGAGCAGTTCTTC.

The rearrangement joins TRBV21-1 to TRBJ2-7; TRBD1, as called in the table, went unchecked against the DNA. TRBV21-1 is reported as a pseudogene. This CDR3 has 16 residues. CDR3 sequence (DNA): TGTGCCAGCAGCAAAGCGCTGGAAGGACAAGACTACGAGCAGTACTTC. As protein: CASSKALEGQDYEQYF.

This clonotype was detected a few times. The gene calls are TRBV24-1 and TRBJ2-1; TRBD1 might be the D (6 bases). CDR1 is KGHDR and CDR2 is SFDVKD in the germline V gene. V was cut by 4 bases and J by 7 bases, with 19 bases left in between. The CDR3 is made up of 16 amino acids. CDR3 residues: CATSDPDLGDNNEQFF. CDR3 nucleotide sequence: TGTGCCACCAGTGACCCTGACCTGGGGGACAATAATGAGCAGTTCTTC.

Of note for this clonotype: One end of the junction fails to match germline, which may point to a read error. The V call is TRBV10-3, the J call TRBJ2-3; TRBD2 matches at 8 bases. Germline loops: CDR1 ENHRY, CDR2 SYGVKD. The CDR3 loop spans 17 amino acids. The chain's CDR3 is CAFSEPGLAGSTDTQYF. The CDR3 DNA sequence: TGTGCCTTCAGTGAACCAGGACTAGCTGGTAGCACAGATACGCAGTATTTT.

This chain connects TRBV3-1 to TRBJ1-5; D is uncertain. Germline-derived CDR1 and CDR2 are LGHDT and YNNKEL (reference sequence). The CDR3 extends over 15 amino acids. Deletions cut 0 bases from V and 4 bases from J, with 10 bases between. The CDR3 region is CASSQDDEPNQPQHF. CDR3 nucleotide sequence: TGTGCCAGCAGCCAAGATGACGAACCGAATCAGCCCCAGCATTTT.

CDR3 nucleotides: TGTGCCAGCAGCCCCCGCTCCGGGACAGGGAAAGAAGCTTTCTTT. Translation: CASSPRSGTGKEAFF. V and J are TRBV7-9 and TRBJ1-1; 9 positions match TRBD1. Unmatched junction bases numbered 12, after V lost 5 bases and J lost 8 bases. In germline, CDR1 is SEHNR, CDR2 FQNEAQ (reference sequence). The CDR3 contains 15 residues.

This clonotype showed up just a few times. This sequence joins TRBV24-1 and TRBJ2-1, with 10 positions matching TRBD1. Germline V gives CDR1 KGHDR, CDR2 SFDVKD. The CDR3 totals 16 residues. With V trimmed by 4 bases and J by 3 bases, 5 bases remained unmatched. The CDR3 here is CATSDRGQGGYNEQFF. The CDR3 region has the DNA TGTGCCACCAGTGACCGCGGACAGGGGGGCTACAATGAGCAGTTCTTC.

The V call is TRBV11-1, the J call TRBJ2-3; D might be TRBD1 or TRBD2, each matching 5 bases. V shed 5 bases and J shed 6 bases, with 21 bases lying between them. The CDR3 is made up of 16 amino acids. The V gene's germline CDR1 is SGHAT and CDR2 FQDESV (reference sequence). For the CDR3, the DNA is TGTGCCAGCAGCCTAACGCCGGGACGACGCCCGGATACGCAGTATTTT. It codes for CASSLTPGRRPDTQYF.

There are a few counts of this clonotype. The chain carries TRBV7-9 and TRBJ2-2; 9 positions agree with TRBD1. Germline CDR1 reads SEHNR; CDR2 reads FQNEAQ (reference sequence). The ends lost 5 bases at V and 5 bases at J; junction bases unmatched: 9. This CDR3 is 16 amino acids long. The CDR3 loop is CASSANRGRRTGELFF. DNA for the CDR3: TGTGCCAGCAGCGCAAACAGGGGGCGTAGGACCGGGGAGCTGTTTTTT.

This clonotype was seen many times. The chain has TRBV12-3 or TRBV12-4 and TRBJ1-4, with D maybe TRBD1 (5 bases). CDR3 length: 13 amino acids. V was shortened by 3 bases and J by 8 bases, with 10 bases between the two germline ends. DNA for the CDR3: TGTGCCAGCAGTTTGGGGGAAGGCGAAAAACTGTTTTTT. This encodes CASSLGEGEKLFF.

This clonotype was counted between two and nine times. V and J are TRBV20-1 and TRBJ2-1; 10 positions agree with TRBD2. Unmatched junction bases numbered 10, after V lost 4 bases and J lost 7 bases. CDR1 and CDR2 from the germline V gene are DFQATT and SNEGSKA (reference sequence). This CDR3 is built from 15 residues. The DNA of the CDR3 is TGCAGTGCTAACCCTAGCGGGAGCCCTTTTAATGAGCAGTTCTTC. Protein product: CSANPSGSPFNEQFF.

This clonotype turned up a few times. This rearrangement joins TRBV4-1 to TRBJ2-7; D might be TRBD2 (5 bases). Germline CDR1 reads MGHRA; CDR2 reads YSYEKL. V was clipped by 0 bases and J by 6 bases, with 12 bases between them. This CDR3 has 14 amino acids. CDR3 region: CASSQDEGSPEQYF. Here the CDR3 DNA reads TGCGCCAGCAGCCAAGACGAAGGGAGCCCCGAGCAGTACTTC.

This clonotype was counted many times. This chain's CDR3 is CASSPLGNTIYF. The DNA of the CDR3 is TGTGCCAGCAGCCCCCTCGGGAACACCATATATTTT. The V gene is TRBV12-3 or TRBV12-4, the J gene TRBJ1-3; D uncertain. Trimming removed 6 bases from V and 7 bases from J, with 10 bases in between. There are 12 residues in the CDR3.